This entry is about one T cell receptor beta chain. Its antigen is unidentified. The CDR3 is made up of 11 amino acids. PCR involved 60 Vbeta and 13 Jbeta primers. Repertoires were generated with immunoSEQ multiplex PCR, while TCRdb's copy carries only in-frame clones and drops some. The profile covers about 120,000 clones, with around 80% appearing a single time and more than 0.2% taken by the ten largest. This entry comes from a study of cytomegalovirus exposure and HLA in healthy donors. Overall study findings and caveats: Usually a TCR sequence was rare, but some public TCRs were found in many donors. The authors later found most CMV-associated TCR beta chains appeared HLA-restricted. In a later analysis, at a false discovery rate of 0.05, 17,000 or so TCR beta sequences were associated with HLA alleles. In most subjects, TCR beta sequences reportedly gave accurate predictions of HLA-A and HLA-B alleles.

The V and J genes are TRBV21-1 and TRBJ1-5; TRBD1, as called in the table, went unchecked against the DNA. TRBV21-1 is flagged as a pseudogene. Input material: PBMCs. The receptor was derived from a man aged 45 to 65 in good health and CMV-seronegative. CDR3 sequence reads: CARAFDQPQHF. The CDR3 region has the DNA TGTGCCAGGGCCTTTGATCAGCCCCAGCATTTT.